This TCR beta chain was captured in a study of blood T cell repertoires in COVID-19 (dated by TCRdb to 2018 to 2020). Turning to the overall study: Collaborator samples came from the United States, Italy and Spain and covered acute and convalescent phases of COVID-19. Deeply sampled blood TCRbeta repertoires from subjects exposed to, actively infected with, or recovered from COVID-19 were included in the dataset. The samples were drawn from the first 160 participants of the ongoing ImmuneRACE study and from over a thousand subjects provided by 6 global collaborators. Where HLA class I and class II types were available, the types were taken from metadata supplied by the sample provider, not from assay-based typing. A freely available public database, intended as a resource for researchers studying the immune response to SARS-CoV-2, is where the repertoires were released. Nearly every sample came with metadata listing a de-identified subject ID, COVID-19 status, age in years and sex. The prospective study material was composed of cDNA or gDNA derived from T cells, B-cell-depleted T cells, or PBMCs.

TCRbeta CDR3 regions were amplified from genomic DNA using the immunoSEQ Assay, a bias-controlled multiplex PCR. As for how the authors treated the data: The number of nucleated cells in each sample was estimated by amplification of reference gene primers within the assay. To quantify the absolute abundance of each unique TCRbeta CDR3 rearrangement, sequence reads were collapsed and filtered. For each sample, productive Simpson clonality was calculated as the square root of Simpson's diversity index over productive rearrangements. TCRdb mirrors the immuneACCESS table, restricted to in-frame sequences. Some clones are absent from its copies; in checked studies, under half trace to an unresolved V gene, and the reason for the others is unknown. V and J calls and clone size come straight from that table; D and trimming were deduced from the DNA. This sample has 150,000 or so clones in its table, and 85% to 95% of those were observed once. Jointly, the top ten make up under 2% of the sample.

Taken from the germline V gene, the CDR1 and CDR2 loops are SQVTM and ANQGSEA. V lost 8 bases and J lost 5 bases, and the count of bases not matched to a germline gene is 9. From the cysteine through the phenylalanine, the CDR3 covers 13 amino acids. The entry retains the CDR3 DNA only, 39 bases that are in frame from base 1. In Seattle, one collaborating source enrolled patients while the infection was active and tracked those patients longitudinally over the course of disease. Each collaborating institution followed its own protocols to collect whole blood in K2EDTA tubes. For TCRbeta analysis, collaborators shipped samples in one of three forms: frozen whole blood, isolated PBMCs, or DNA extracted from either of those sample types. As regards this clone: The clone's antigen remains unknown. Qualities for individual bases were not recorded, and no much larger clone is one base off.

Study-wide findings and limitations: The amount of clinical and demographic metadata varied by source and participant and was provided uncurated.

The TCR sequence derives from a woman aged 55-69 years with COVID-19, enrolled during active disease. The V gene is TRBV29-1 and the J gene is TRBJ2-3; 8 central bases correspond to TRBD2. The sequenced sample was peripheral blood. The DNA sequence reads TGCAGCACTTGGACCGGGGGGGGAGATACGCAGTATTTT. The resulting protein is CSTWTGGGDTQYF.